This T cell receptor (beta chain) was captured in a study of OX40 agonist ivuxolimab in advanced cancers. Looking at the study overall: In this cohort, patients received ivuxolimab, an agonistic anti-OX40 (CD134) antibody. Ivuxolimab was delivered to patients intravenously every 2 weeks at doses spanning 0.01 to 10 mg/kg. Study results and limitations: Blood T cells, both CD4+ and CD8+, expanded clonally by week 6 at 0.1 to 3.0 mg/kg.

The method was immunoSEQ multiplex PCR; TCRdb's version includes in-frame clones alone and lacks a portion of them. The table includes 60,000 to 65,000 clones, roughly four fifths detected once. The CDR3 is made up of 15 amino acids. From germline, CDR1 is LNHDA and CDR2 SQIVND (reference sequence). The V gene end was trimmed by 6 bases and the J gene end by 5 bases; junction bases not matched to a gene: 11. This clone occurred once. Its antigen is undetermined. The TCR was taken from an adult with an advanced solid tumor such as melanoma, head and neck, liver or kidney cancer. This chain uses TRBV19 with TRBJ2-7; TRBD1 agrees at 9 bases. The input for sequencing was CD4+ or CD8+ T cells sorted from blood, taken in a trial of the OX40 agonist ivuxolimab. CDR3 protein: CASSLPGTGIHEQYF. The CDR3 region has the DNA TGTGCCAGTAGCCTTCCCGGGACAGGGATCCACGAGCAGTACTTC.